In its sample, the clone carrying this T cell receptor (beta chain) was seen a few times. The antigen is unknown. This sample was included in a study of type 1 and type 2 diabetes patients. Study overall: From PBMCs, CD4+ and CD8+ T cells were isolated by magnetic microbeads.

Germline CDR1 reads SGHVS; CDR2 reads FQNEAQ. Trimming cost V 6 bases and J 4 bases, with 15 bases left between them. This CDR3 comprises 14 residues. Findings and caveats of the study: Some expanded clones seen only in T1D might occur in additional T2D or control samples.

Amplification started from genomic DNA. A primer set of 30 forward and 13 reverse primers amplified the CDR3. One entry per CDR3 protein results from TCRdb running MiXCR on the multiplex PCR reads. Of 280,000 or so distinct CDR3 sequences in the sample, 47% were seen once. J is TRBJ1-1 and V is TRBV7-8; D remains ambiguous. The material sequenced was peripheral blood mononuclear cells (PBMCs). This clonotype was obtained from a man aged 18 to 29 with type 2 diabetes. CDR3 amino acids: CASRDDLTRTEAFF. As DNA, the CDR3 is TGTGCCAGCAGGGATGACTTAACTCGCACTGAAGCTTTCTTT.